A single sample is the source of the 25 T cell receptor beta chains below, sequenced in a study of cytomegalovirus exposure and HLA in healthy donors. Primers for the PCR totalled 60 Vbeta and 13 Jbeta. Profiling relied on immunoSEQ multiplex PCR, and the TCRdb table lists in-frame clones only, not all of them. The sample has fewer than 150,000 clones; around three quarters are singletons. What was sequenced was PBMCs. The receptors shown here come from a man aged 35 to 55 in good health and CMV-seropositive.

The V call is TRBV7-8, the J call TRBJ2-1; TRBD2 aligns across 7 bases. Germline values: CDR1 SGHVS, CDR2 FQNEAQ. V lost 2 bases, J lost 9 bases, and 4 bases stayed unmatched. There are 13 residues in the CDR3. CDR3 residues: CASSLLERGEQFF. CDR3 nucleotides: TGTGCCAGCAGCTTATTAGAGCGGGGTGAGCAGTTCTTC.

The V and J genes are TRBV5-4 and TRBJ2-1, with TRBD2 as a possible D gene (6 bases). This CDR3 has 14 residues. Trimming took 4 bases from V and 3 from J, leaving 11 bases between them. Germline V gene lookup returns CDR1 SGHNT and CDR2 YYREEE (reference sequence). The CDR3 region has the DNA TGTGCCAGCAGCCTTCGGCGGGACTACAATGAGCAGTTCTTC. Its translation is CASSLRRDYNEQFF. Based on the CDR3 plus reference TRBV5-4 and TRBJ2-1, the full variable domain is ETGVTQSPTHLIKTRGQQVTLRCSSQSGHNTVSWYQQALGQGPQFIFQYYREEENGRGNFPPRFSGLQFPNYSSELNVNALELDDSALYLCASSLRRDYNEQFFGPGTRLTVL.

The CDR3 DNA reads as TGTGCCAGCAGGGGACAGGGGGCGCGAGGGGGCTACGAGCAGTACTTC. Its translation is CASRGQGARGGYEQYF. The chain recombines TRBV27 with TRBJ2-7; 12 nucleotides agree with TRBD1. The V gene's germline CDR1 is MNHEY and CDR2 SMNVEV (reference sequence). J lost 3 bases, V lost 6 bases, and 9 bases had no gene match. The CDR3 sequence is 16 residues long.

J is TRBJ1-3 and V is TRBV7-8; D is uncertain. CDR1 and CDR2 from the germline V gene are SGHVS and FQNEAQ. The CDR3 is made up of 16 amino acids. V lost 1 base and J 4 bases, leaving 14 bases between the germline ends. CDR3 sequence reads: CASSLVAGPLGNTIYF. In nucleotides, the CDR3 is TGTGCCAGCAGCTTAGTCGCGGGCCCCCTGGGAAACACCATATATTTT.

The chain has TRBV25-1 and TRBJ1-1, with D tentatively TRBD1 (6 bases). The CDR3 sequence is 13 residues long. V lost 2 bases and J lost 11, with 15 bases in between. CDR1 and CDR2 (germline): MGHDK, SYGVNS. This CDR3 reads CASSEGGAGAAFF. Here the CDR3 DNA reads TGTGCCAGCAGTGAAGGGGGGGCAGGGGCGGCTTTCTTT. Full variable domain (rest looked up from reference TRBV25-1 and TRBJ1-1): EADIYQTPRYLVIGTGKKITLECSQTMGHDKMYWYQQDPGMELHLIHYSYGVNSTEKGDLSSESTVSRIRTEHFPLTLESARPSHTSQYLCASSEGGAGAAFFGQGTRLTVV.

V is TRBV15 and J is TRBJ2-6; 7 nucleotides line up with TRBD2. Germline V CDR1 and CDR2: LNHNV, YYDKDF (reference sequence). This CDR3 contains 19 residues. V lost 0 bases and J lost 4; bases outside the gene matches: 12. The CDR3 protein is CATSREGGNRHTGANVLTF. The CDR3 nucleotides are TGTGCCACCAGCAGAGAGGGGGGGAACAGGCACACGGGGGCCAACGTCCTGACTTTC.

A note on this clone: This sample includes further DNA sequences coding for the same CDR3. The CDR3 reads CASRRTGGGYTF. Written as DNA, the CDR3 is TGTGCCAGCAGAAGAACAGGGGGGGGCTACACCTTC. This sequence joins TRBV6-5 and TRBJ1-2; 8 bases are a match to TRBD1. The germline V gene has CDR1 MNHEY and CDR2 SVGAGI. The CDR3 runs to 12 residues. The trim removed 6 bases at V and 8 bases at J, leaving 5 bases unmatched.

The chain is built from TRBV13 and TRBJ1-2, with D perhaps matching TRBD1 (6 bases). Germline CDR1 PRHDT, CDR2 FYEKMQ (reference sequence). This CDR3 region has 16 residues. V was shortened by 2 bases and J by 4 bases, with 17 bases between the two germline ends. CDR3: CASSLRLTGALYGYTF. DNA of the CDR3: TGTGCCAGCAGCTTAAGACTGACAGGAGCCCTCTATGGCTACACCTTC.

V is TRBV19 and J is TRBJ2-7; maybe TRBD1 (6 bases). The CDR3 extends over 15 amino acids. Trimming removed 7 bases from V and 2 bases from J, with 18 bases in between. Per the germline V gene, CDR1 is LNHDA and CDR2 is SQIVND (reference sequence). The CDR3: CASTPDSAHTYEQYF. DNA for the CDR3: TGTGCCAGTACCCCGGACAGCGCGCATACCTACGAGCAGTACTTC.

This chain uses TRBV27 with TRBJ1-2, with 9 positions matching TRBD1. The CDR3 runs to 17 residues. Germline V gene data show CDR1 as MNHEY and CDR2 as SMNVEV (reference sequence). V was pared by 0 bases and J by 7 bases, with 12 bases of the junction left unmatched. The CDR3 region is CASSLSGLTGGIGGYTF. DNA of the CDR3: TGTGCCAGCAGTTTATCGGGGTTGACAGGGGGAATTGGTGGCTACACCTTC.

The genes are TRBV4-2 and TRBJ2-3; tentatively, D is TRBD2 (6 bases). V was clipped by 4 bases and J by 0 bases, with 20 bases between them. This CDR3 region has 18 residues. Germline V CDR1 and CDR2: LGHNA, YNFKEQ. In DNA form, the CDR3 reads TGTGCCAGCAGCCCCCTTACCGGAGCGGGCTCTAGCACAGATACGCAGTATTTT. This encodes CASSPLTGAGSSTDTQYF.

The chain uses TRBV6-5 and TRBJ2-2, with 13 bases fitting TRBD2. Germline V lookup: CDR1 MNHEY, CDR2 SVGAGI. V lost 5 bases, J lost 6 bases, and 3 bases stayed unmatched. The CDR3 extends over 15 amino acids. CDR3 loop: CASSAGTSGAGELFF. CDR3 DNA sequence: TGTGCCAGCAGTGCCGGGACTAGCGGGGCCGGGGAGCTGTTTTTT.

This sequence joins TRBV2 and TRBJ1-4, with D possibly matching TRBD1 (6 bases). CDR3 size: 13 residues. Trimming took off 8 bases at V and 11 bases at J, with 18 bases between the two ends. CDR1 and CDR2 (germline): SNHLY, FYNNEI. The CDR3 bases are TGTGCCAGCTCCGCCCCGGGGAGGGGGAAACTGTTTTTT. Its protein product is CASSAPGRGKLFF.

V is TRBV7-2 and J is TRBJ2-7, with D tentatively TRBD2 (6 bases). The germline gives CDR1 SGHTA, CDR2 FQGNSA. V was trimmed by 2 bases and J by 3 bases, leaving 17 bases between them. The CDR3 length is 16 residues. The CDR3 sequence: CASSLSSAGNIYEQYF. In DNA, the CDR3 is TGTGCCAGCAGCTTAAGTTCGGCGGGAAACATCTACGAGCAGTACTTC.

V usage is TRBV9 and J usage is TRBJ1-2, with 7 bases aligning to TRBD1. Germline assignment: CDR1 SGDLS and CDR2 YYNGEE. V shed 6 bases and J 2 bases; nucleotides not matched to a gene: 7. The CDR3 runs to 14 residues. CDR3 sequence: CASTTDRMNYGYTF. The CDR3 coding sequence is TGTGCCAGCACCACGGACAGGATGAACTATGGCTACACCTTC.

V gene TRBV2 combines with J gene TRBJ1-2; possible D gene TRBD1, 5 bases. The length of the CDR3 is 12 residues. Deletions cut 3 bases from V and 7 bases from J, with 9 bases between. The germline CDR1 and CDR2 sequences are SNHLY and FYNNEI. The DNA of the CDR3 is TGTGCCAGCAGTGATCGGGACTCTGGCTACACCTTC. It codes for CASSDRDSGYTF.

This chain links TRBV15 with TRBJ1-1; no definite D call. Deletions cut 0 bases from V and 1 base from J, with 12 bases between. CDR1 is LNHNV, CDR2 YYDKDF, per germline (reference sequence). The length of the CDR3 is 16 residues. The CDR3 nucleotides are TGTGCCACCAGCAGAGATGTTGGGCAGACGAACACTGAAGCTTTCTTT. This sequence encodes CATSRDVGQTNTEAFF.

CDR3 sequence reads: CASSQRVGGLAVIEQFF. Written as DNA, the CDR3 is TGCGCCAGCAGCCAAAGGGTCGGGGGACTAGCGGTTATTGAGCAGTTCTTC. The chain carries TRBV4-1 and TRBJ2-1, with 11 bases identical to TRBD2. Germline CDR1 is MGHRA and CDR2 is YSYEKL. V shed 2 bases, J shed 9 bases, and the junction held 12 bases outside the gene matches. This CDR3 has 17 residues.

This chain connects TRBV12-5 to TRBJ2-2, with D possibly TRBD2 on 5 matching bases. The germline V gene encodes CDR1 LGHNT and CDR2 FRNRAP. V was clipped by 6 bases and J by 6 bases, with 20 bases between them. CDR3 length equals 16 residues. CDR3 coding DNA: TGTGCTAGTGGCATCGGACTCCCTGGTAGGGCCGGGGAGCTGTTTTTT. Translated, it gives CASGIGLPGRAGELFF.

The rearrangement uses TRBV7-2 and TRBJ2-1, with D perhaps TRBD1 (5 bases). The CDR3 extends over 14 amino acids. In germline, CDR1 is SGHTA, CDR2 FQGNSA. The germline V and J ends were trimmed by 2 bases and 4 bases, with 9 bases remaining between them. CDR3 sequence (DNA): TGTGCCAGCAGCTTAAGACAGATATACAATGAGCAGTTCTTC. Translation: CASSLRQIYNEQFF.

The CDR3 DNA is TGCGCCAGCAGCTGGGGACTAGCGGGGGCTTTATATCAAGAGACCCAGTACTTC. Its protein product is CASSWGLAGALYQETQYF. This chain uses TRBV5-1 with TRBJ2-5; 14 positions agree with TRBD2. CDR3 length: 18 residues. The J segment lost 2 bases and the V segment lost 3 bases, leaving 9 bases of the junction unmatched. CDR1 SGHRS and CDR2 YFSETQ come from the germline V gene.

The chain employs TRBV18 and TRBJ2-2; 9 bases map to TRBD1. Germline values: CDR1 KGHSH, CDR2 LQKENI. The CDR3 contains 15 residues. The junction had 8 bases not matched to a gene; V was cut back by 6 bases and J by 6 bases. Written as DNA, the CDR3 is TGTGCCAGCTCCGGACAGGGGATACGGTCCGGGGAGCTGTTTTTT. Encoded protein: CASSGQGIRSGELFF.

This clone was detected only once. This chain joins TRBV30 and TRBJ1-1; D gene unclear. V lost 4 bases, J lost 4 bases, and 43 bases lay in between. Germline assignment: CDR1 GTSNPN and CDR2 SVGIG (reference sequence). The CDR3 covers 23 residues. CDR3 bases: TGTGCCTGGAACGGAGGGCACCCCCGGTGCAAAAGGCGTGGAGGAATCTGGGGCACTGAAGCTTTCTTT. Translation: CAWNGGHPRCKRRGGIWGTEAFF.

This chain links TRBV5-4 with TRBJ2-7; 8 bases line up with TRBD1. The V segment lost 4 bases and the J segment 5 bases; nucleotides outside the gene matches: 11. CDR3 length: 15 amino acids. In germline, CDR1 is SGHNT, CDR2 YYREEE (reference sequence). This CDR3 reads CASSLRPGGMNEQYF. CDR3 in DNA: TGTGCCAGCAGCCTCCGGCCAGGGGGCATGAACGAGCAGTACTTC.

This clone was detected once. The V gene is TRBV6-6, the J gene TRBJ1-6; possibly TRBD1 for D (6 bases). The CDR3 extends over 14 amino acids. Trimming cost V 8 bases and J 7 bases, with 15 bases left between them. Germline V gives CDR1 MNHNY, CDR2 SVGAGI (reference sequence). This chain's CDR3 is CASGEQGRNSPLHF. As DNA, the CDR3 is TGTGCCAGCGGGGAACAGGGACGGAATTCACCCCTCCACTTT.